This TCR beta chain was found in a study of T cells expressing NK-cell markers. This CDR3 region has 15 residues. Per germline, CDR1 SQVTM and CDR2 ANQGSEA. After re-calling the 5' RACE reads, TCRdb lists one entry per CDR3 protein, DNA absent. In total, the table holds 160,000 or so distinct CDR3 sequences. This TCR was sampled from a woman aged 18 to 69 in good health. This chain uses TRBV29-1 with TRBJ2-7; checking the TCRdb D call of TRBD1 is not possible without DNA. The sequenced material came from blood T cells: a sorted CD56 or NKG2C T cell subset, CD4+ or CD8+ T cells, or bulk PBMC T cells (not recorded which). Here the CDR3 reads CSVPRQESGTYEQYF.